These 10 T cell receptor beta chains share one sample of origin, sequenced in a study of blood T cell repertoires in COVID-19. Assay: immunoSEQ multiplex PCR; the TCRdb copy retains only in-frame clones and omits some. This sample has under 250,000 clones, with roughly nine tenths found just once. Sequencing was carried out using peripheral blood. These receptors were taken from a man between 40 and 49 years old with acute or convalescent COVID-19.

This sequence joins TRBV27 and TRBJ1-5; a weak D match, TRBD1 (6 bases). Looked up from germline, CDR1 is MNHEY and CDR2 is SMNVEV (reference sequence). CDR3 length: 16 amino acids. Between the trimmed V and J ends, which lost 6 bases and 4 bases, there was a span of 19 bases. CDR3 in amino acids: CASSFPAGVRNQPQHF. The CDR3 bases are TGTGCCAGCAGCTTCCCTGCAGGGGTTAGGAATCAGCCCCAGCATTTT.

On this clone itself: Other DNA sequences in the sample encode the same CDR3. V is TRBV19 and J is TRBJ1-5; a possible D gene is TRBD1 (5 bases). The length of the CDR3 is 13 residues. The V and J ends lost 5 bases and 6 bases respectively, with 11 bases between them. Per the germline V gene, CDR1 is LNHDA and CDR2 is SQIVND (reference sequence). CDR3 nucleotide sequence: TGTGCCAGTAGTTCAACGGGGGGTCAGCCCCAGCATTTT. It yields the protein CASSSTGGQPQHF.

The chain recombines TRBV2 with TRBJ2-3; D possibly corresponds to TRBD2 (6 bases). The CDR3 is 13 residues long. The V gene lost 6 bases and the J gene lost 3 bases, with 10 bases spanning the gap. The V gene's germline CDR1 is SNHLY and CDR2 FYNNEI. The CDR3 bases are TGTGCCAGCAGAAGAGGGACTACAGATACGCAGTATTTT. It encodes CASRRGTTDTQYF.

This clone is a singleton in its sample. V and J are TRBV21-1 and TRBJ1-5; no check of the table's D call, TRBD1, against the DNA was made. TRBV21-1 is described as a pseudogene. CDR3 length equals 18 residues. CDR3 bases: TGTGCCAGCAGCAAAGTCGAAGGACAGGGGTTTAGCAATCAGCCCCAGCATTTT. This translates into CASSKVEGQGFSNQPQHF.

About this clone itself: At the DNA level, this CDR3 is encoded by other sequences in the same sample as well. The rearrangement joins TRBV5-1 to TRBJ1-4, with TRBD1 matching 11 bases. The V gene end was trimmed by 2 bases and the J gene end by 7 bases; junction bases not matched to a gene: 4. The CDR3 is 15 residues long. Germline assignment: CDR1 SGHRS and CDR2 YFSETQ. CDR3 nucleotides: TGCGCCAGCAGCTTTTCCGGGACAGGGGGTGAAAAACTGTTTTTT. This gives the protein CASSFSGTGGEKLFF.

The CDR3 is CASSISGNTGELFF. The CDR3 nucleotides read TGTGCCAGTAGTATCTCGGGGAACACCGGGGAGCTGTTTTTT. The rearrangement uses TRBV19 and TRBJ2-2; D not certain. Germline lookup yields CDR1 LNHDA and CDR2 SQIVND (reference sequence). The V end was cut by 3 bases, the J end by 1 base, with 6 bases between. The CDR3 has 14 amino acids.

The chain uses TRBV30 and TRBJ2-3; D unresolved. CDR1 is GTSNPN, CDR2 SVGIG, per germline (reference sequence). The CDR3 is made up of 12 amino acids. The germline V and J ends were trimmed by 8 bases and 2 bases, with 11 bases remaining between them. CDR3 DNA: TGTGCCGGGATCTTCCTCACAGATACGCAGTATTTT. Protein sequence: CAGIFLTDTQYF.

The rearrangement links TRBV7-6 to TRBJ1-3, with D possibly matching TRBD1 (5 bases). Trimming took off 4 bases at V and 4 bases at J, with 23 bases between the two ends. Germline CDR1 is SGHVS and CDR2 is FNYEAQ. The length of the CDR3 is 18 residues. CDR3 DNA: TGTGCCAGCAGCTCCAGCTTCGGACGGGGACTTGGGGGAAACACCATATATTTT. It encodes CASSSSFGRGLGGNTIYF.

The chain uses TRBV5-8 and TRBJ1-6; 7 positions agree with TRBD1. J was trimmed by 7 bases and V by 4 bases; bases with no gene match: 11. The length of the CDR3 is 16 residues. Looked up from germline, CDR1 is SGHTS and CDR2 is YDEGEE. The CDR3 is CASSELTRGTNSPLHF. CDR3 nucleotides: TGTGCCAGCAGCGAACTTACCAGGGGGACCAATTCACCCCTCCACTTT.

J is TRBJ2-1 and V is TRBV21-1; TRBD1 is the table's D call and was not checked against the DNA. TRBV21-1 is noted as a pseudogene. The CDR3 totals 14 residues. The CDR3 DNA reads TGTGCCAGCAGCAAAGCGCTAGGGGTTAATGAGCAGTTCTTC. Protein product: CASSKALGVNEQFF.